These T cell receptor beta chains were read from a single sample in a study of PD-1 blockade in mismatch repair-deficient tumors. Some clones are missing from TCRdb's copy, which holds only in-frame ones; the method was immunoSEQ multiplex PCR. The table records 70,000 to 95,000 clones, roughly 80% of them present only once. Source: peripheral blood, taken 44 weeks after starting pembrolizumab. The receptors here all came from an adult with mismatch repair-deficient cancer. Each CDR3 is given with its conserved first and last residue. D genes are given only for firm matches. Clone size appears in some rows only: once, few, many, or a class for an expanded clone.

cdr3_nt: TGTGCCAGCAGCCATGGATATGGTGGCGACGAGCAGTACTTC; cdr3_aa: CASSHGYGGDEQYF; v_call: TRBV7-9; d_call: NA; j_call: TRBJ2-7; clone_size: NA
cdr3_nt: TGCGCCAGCAGCTTGGCCGCGAGTCGGGGTAGCGGGAGCAGTTTGCGGAGCAATGAGCAGTTCTTC; cdr3_aa: CASSLAASRGSGSSLRSNEQFF; v_call: TRBV5-1; d_call: TRBD2; j_call: TRBJ2-1; clone_size: NA
cdr3_nt: TGTGCCAGCAGTGAATCGACAGATGCCAACGTCCTGACTTTC; cdr3_aa: CASSESTDANVLTF; v_call: TRBV6-1; d_call: NA; j_call: TRBJ2-6; clone_size: NA
cdr3_nt: TGTGCCAGCAGCGTATCTGATCGGGAGCTGTTTTTT; cdr3_aa: CASSVSDRELFF; v_call: TRBV13; d_call: NA; j_call: TRBJ2-2; clone_size: NA
cdr3_nt: TGTGCCAGCAGCCGTGGAGGGTCAGATACGCAGTATTTT; cdr3_aa: CASSRGGSDTQYF; v_call: TRBV6-5; d_call: NA; j_call: TRBJ2-3; clone_size: NA
cdr3_nt: TGTGCCAGCTTCCCAGAAGGGTCCAACCCCTCGGGCGAGCAGTACTTC; cdr3_aa: CASFPEGSNPSGEQYF; v_call: TRBV7-2; d_call: NA; j_call: TRBJ2-7; clone_size: NA
cdr3_nt: TGTGCCAGCAGTTACAGTGGGGGAGTCAGGCAGCAGTACTTC; cdr3_aa: CASSYSGGVRQQYF; v_call: TRBV6-5; d_call: NA; j_call: TRBJ2-7; clone_size: NA
cdr3_nt: TGTGCCTGGAGTGACCAGAGCTCCTACGAGCAGTACTTC; cdr3_aa: CAWSDQSSYEQYF; v_call: TRBV30; d_call: NA; j_call: TRBJ2-7; clone_size: NA
cdr3_nt: TGTGCCAGCAGTTTTGCAGGGTTAGGGTACGAGCAGTACTTC; cdr3_aa: CASSFAGLGYEQYF; v_call: TRBV28; d_call: NA; j_call: TRBJ2-7; clone_size: NA
cdr3_nt: TGTGCCAGCAGCTTGGCTCGCCAGGGTTCCAGTTTTGCCGAGCAGTACTTC; cdr3_aa: CASSLARQGSSFAEQYF; v_call: TRBV5-6; d_call: NA; j_call: TRBJ2-7; clone_size: NA
cdr3_nt: TGCGCCAGCAGCACGACTAGCGGGAGCCAAGAGACCCAGTACTTC; cdr3_aa: CASSTTSGSQETQYF; v_call: TRBV5-1; d_call: TRBD2; j_call: TRBJ2-5; clone_size: NA
cdr3_nt: TGTGCCAGCAGCGGGGGACATAAGAACACTGAAGCTTTCTTT; cdr3_aa: CASSGGHKNTEAFF; v_call: TRBV5-5; d_call: NA; j_call: TRBJ1-1; clone_size: NA
cdr3_nt: TGCAGCGCCGCGTGGAACAATGAGCAGTTCTTC; cdr3_aa: CSAAWNNEQFF; v_call: TRBV29-1; d_call: NA; j_call: TRBJ2-1; clone_size: NA
cdr3_nt: TGTGCCAGCAGCCGGGACGGGACGACTAACTATGGCTACACCTTC; cdr3_aa: CASSRDGTTNYGYTF; v_call: TRBV9; d_call: NA; j_call: TRBJ1-2; clone_size: NA
cdr3_nt: TGTGCCAGCAGCTTCTCGGCAGGGGGCCTCTATGGCTACACCTTC; cdr3_aa: CASSFSAGGLYGYTF; v_call: TRBV5-4; d_call: TRBD1; j_call: TRBJ1-2; clone_size: NA
cdr3_nt: TGCGCCAGCAGTACCCAGGGGGCTCTGGGTGAAAAACTGTTTTTT; cdr3_aa: CASSTQGALGEKLFF; v_call: TRBV4-1; d_call: TRBD1; j_call: TRBJ1-4; clone_size: few
cdr3_nt: TGTGCCAGTAGTATAGATTCCCCACAGGGCTCTGGAAACACCATATATTTT; cdr3_aa: CASSIDSPQGSGNTIYF; v_call: TRBV19; d_call: NA; j_call: TRBJ1-3; clone_size: NA
cdr3_nt: TGTGCCATCAGGAGGGACCCGGGGCCCTACGAGCAGTACTTC; cdr3_aa: CAIRRDPGPYEQYF; v_call: TRBV10-3; d_call: NA; j_call: TRBJ2-7; clone_size: NA
cdr3_nt: TGTGCCAGCAGCTTGGCTTGGACCCTGAGGGTGGGCAGCTCCTACGAGCAGTACTTC; cdr3_aa: CASSLAWTLRVGSSYEQYF; v_call: TRBV5-5; d_call: NA; j_call: TRBJ2-7; clone_size: NA
cdr3_nt: TGTGCCAGTAGAGAGACAGTTTATGGCTACACCTTC; cdr3_aa: CASRETVYGYTF; v_call: TRBV19; d_call: NA; j_call: TRBJ1-2; clone_size: NA
cdr3_nt: TGTGCCAGTAGTGAAATCCGATGGGGGAACACTGAAGCTTTCTTT; cdr3_aa: CASSEIRWGNTEAFF; v_call: TRBV19; d_call: NA; j_call: TRBJ1-1; clone_size: NA
cdr3_nt: TGTGCCAGCAGCTTAGGGTCAGGGGCTACCGGGGAGCTGTTTTTT; cdr3_aa: CASSLGSGATGELFF; v_call: TRBV7-9; d_call: NA; j_call: TRBJ2-2; clone_size: once